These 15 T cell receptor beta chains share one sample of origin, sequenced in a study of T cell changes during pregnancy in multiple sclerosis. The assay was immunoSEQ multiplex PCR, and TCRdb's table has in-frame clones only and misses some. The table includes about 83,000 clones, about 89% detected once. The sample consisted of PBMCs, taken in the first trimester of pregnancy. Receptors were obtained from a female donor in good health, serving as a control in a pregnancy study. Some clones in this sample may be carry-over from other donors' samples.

This CDR3 reads CASSLDGYNEKLFF. The CDR3 coding sequence is TGTGCCAGCAGCTTGGACGGGTATAATGAAAAACTGTTTTTT. The chain combines TRBV5-4 with TRBJ1-4, with D unresolved. The CDR3 is 14 residues long. Germline CDR1 is SGHNT and CDR2 is YYREEE (reference sequence). The ends were cut back, 0 bases at V and 4 bases at J, with 7 bases in the middle.

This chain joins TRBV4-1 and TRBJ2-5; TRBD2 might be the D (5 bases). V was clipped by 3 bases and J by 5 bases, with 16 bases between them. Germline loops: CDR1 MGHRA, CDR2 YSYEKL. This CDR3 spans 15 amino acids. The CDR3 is CASSQLDSRRETQYF. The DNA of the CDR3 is TGCGCCAGCAGCCAGTTGGACTCGAGACGGGAGACCCAGTACTTC.

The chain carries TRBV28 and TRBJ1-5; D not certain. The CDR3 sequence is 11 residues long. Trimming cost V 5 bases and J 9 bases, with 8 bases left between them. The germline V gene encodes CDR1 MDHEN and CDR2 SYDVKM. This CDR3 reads CASSTLLPQHF. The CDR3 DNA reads TGTGCCAGCAGTACCCTACTGCCCCAGCATTTT.

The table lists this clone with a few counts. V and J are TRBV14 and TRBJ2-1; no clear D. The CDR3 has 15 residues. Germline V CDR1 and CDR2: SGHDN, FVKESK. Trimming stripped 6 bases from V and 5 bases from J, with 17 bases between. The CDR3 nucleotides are TGTGCCAGCAGTCGGGTCGAGCCAATAGACAATGAGCAGTTCTTC. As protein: CASSRVEPIDNEQFF. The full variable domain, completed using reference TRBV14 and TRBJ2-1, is EAGVTQFPSHSVIEKGQTVTLRCDPISGHDNLYWYRRVMGKEIKFLLHFVKESKQDESGMPNNRFLAERTGGTYSTLKVQPAELEDSGVYFCASSRVEPIDNEQFFGPGTRLTVL.

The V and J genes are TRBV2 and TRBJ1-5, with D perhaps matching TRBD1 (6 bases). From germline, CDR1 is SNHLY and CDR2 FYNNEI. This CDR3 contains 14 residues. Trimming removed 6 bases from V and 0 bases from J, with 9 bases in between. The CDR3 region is CASRWTVSNQPQHF. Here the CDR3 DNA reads TGTGCCAGCAGGTGGACAGTTAGCAATCAGCCCCAGCATTTT.

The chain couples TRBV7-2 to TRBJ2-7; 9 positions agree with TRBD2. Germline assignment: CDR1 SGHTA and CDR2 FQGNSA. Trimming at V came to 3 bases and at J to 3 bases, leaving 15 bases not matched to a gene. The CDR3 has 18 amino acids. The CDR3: CASSFFLRGGAWDYEQYF. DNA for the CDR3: TGTGCCAGCAGCTTTTTCTTGCGGGGGGGCGCCTGGGACTACGAGCAGTACTTC. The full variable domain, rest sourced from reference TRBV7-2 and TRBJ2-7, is GAGVSQSPSNKVTEKGKDVELRCDPISGHTALYWYRQSLGQGLEFLIYFQGNSAPDKSGLPSDRFSAERTGGSVSTLTIQRTQQEDSAVYLCASSFFLRGGAWDYEQYFGPGTRLTVT.

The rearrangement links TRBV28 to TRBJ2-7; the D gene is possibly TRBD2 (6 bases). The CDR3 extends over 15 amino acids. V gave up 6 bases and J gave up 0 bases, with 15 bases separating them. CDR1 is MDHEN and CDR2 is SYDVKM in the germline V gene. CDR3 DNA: TGTGCCAGCAGCCCCCCGGGAGCAGGCTCCTACGAGCAGTACTTC. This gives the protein CASSPPGAGSYEQYF.

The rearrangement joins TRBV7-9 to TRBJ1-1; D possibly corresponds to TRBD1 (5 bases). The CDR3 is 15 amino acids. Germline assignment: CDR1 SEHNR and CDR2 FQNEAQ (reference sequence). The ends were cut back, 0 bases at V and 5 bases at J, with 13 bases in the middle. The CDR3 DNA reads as TGTGCCAGCAGCTTAGCGGCTGGGAAGGGGACTGAAGCTTTCTTT. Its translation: CASSLAAGKGTEAFF.

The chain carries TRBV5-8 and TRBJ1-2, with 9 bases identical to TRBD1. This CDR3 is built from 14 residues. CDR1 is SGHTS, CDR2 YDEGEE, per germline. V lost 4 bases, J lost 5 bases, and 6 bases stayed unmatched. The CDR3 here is CASSRDRGGYGYTF. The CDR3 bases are TGTGCCAGCAGCCGTGACAGGGGGGGTTATGGCTACACCTTC.

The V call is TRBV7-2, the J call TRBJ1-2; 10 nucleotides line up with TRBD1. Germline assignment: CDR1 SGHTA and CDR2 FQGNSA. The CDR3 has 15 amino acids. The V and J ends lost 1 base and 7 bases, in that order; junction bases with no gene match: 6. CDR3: CASSLDGQGGGGYTF. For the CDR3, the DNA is TGTGCCAGCAGCTTAGACGGACAGGGGGGAGGTGGCTACACCTTC.

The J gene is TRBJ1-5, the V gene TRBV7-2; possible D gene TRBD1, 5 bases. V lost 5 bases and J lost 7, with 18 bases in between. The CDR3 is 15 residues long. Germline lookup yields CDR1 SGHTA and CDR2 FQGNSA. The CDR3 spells CASSPAGREGQPQHF. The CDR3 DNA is TGTGCCAGCAGCCCCGCCGGCAGGGAGGGACAGCCCCAGCATTTT.

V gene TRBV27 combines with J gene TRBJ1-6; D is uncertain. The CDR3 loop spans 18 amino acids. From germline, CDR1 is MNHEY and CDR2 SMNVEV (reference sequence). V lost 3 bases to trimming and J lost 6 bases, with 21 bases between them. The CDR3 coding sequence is TGTGCCAGCAGTTTCAGGCGGATCATCCAGGAGGGTAATTCACCCCTCCACTTT. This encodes CASSFRRIIQEGNSPLHF.

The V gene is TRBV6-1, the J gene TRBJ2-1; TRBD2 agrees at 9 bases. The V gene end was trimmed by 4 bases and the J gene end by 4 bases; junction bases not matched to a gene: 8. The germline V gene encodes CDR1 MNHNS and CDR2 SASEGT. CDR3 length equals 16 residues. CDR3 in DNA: TGTGCCAGCAGTGCCCGGGTAGCGGGGGAGTACAATGAGCAGTTCTTC. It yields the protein CASSARVAGEYNEQFF.

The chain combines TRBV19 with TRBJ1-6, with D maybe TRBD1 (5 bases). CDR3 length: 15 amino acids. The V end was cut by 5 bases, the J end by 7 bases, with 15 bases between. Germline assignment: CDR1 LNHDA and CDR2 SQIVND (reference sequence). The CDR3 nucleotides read TGTGCCAGTAGTGCTACCAGGGTGGGCAATTCACCCCTCCACTTT. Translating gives CASSATRVGNSPLHF.

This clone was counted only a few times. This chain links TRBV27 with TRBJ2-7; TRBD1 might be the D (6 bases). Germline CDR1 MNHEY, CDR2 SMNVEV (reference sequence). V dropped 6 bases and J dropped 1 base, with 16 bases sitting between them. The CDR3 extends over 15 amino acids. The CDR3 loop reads CASSPLQGLSYEQYF. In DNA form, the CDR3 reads TGTGCCAGCAGCCCCCTACAGGGCTTGTCCTACGAGCAGTACTTC.